The rows below give T cell receptor beta chains drawn from one sample of a study of T cells in tuberculosis. The table came from immunoSEQ multiplex PCR; TCRdb's copy has only in-frame clones and leaves some out. The table has 20,000 to 25,000 clones, around 95% seen once. The sequenced material came from PBMCs. The receptor source for this set is a donor aged 10-35 years with latent tuberculosis or without tuberculosis infection. CDR3s include the opening cysteine and the closing phenylalanine or tryptophan. The D gene is left open where the match is weak.

V gene: TRBV18
D gene: -
J gene: TRBJ2-3
CDR3 protein: CASSSGRSRTDTQYF
CDR3 DNA: TGTGCCAGCTCATCCGGCAGGTCCCGCACAGATACGCAGTATTTT

V gene: TRBV2
D gene: TRBD2
J gene: TRBJ2-1
CDR3 protein: CASTWSSGRYNEQFF
CDR3 DNA: TGTGCCAGCACCTGGTCTAGCGGGCGATACAATGAGCAGTTCTTC

V gene: TRBV5-6
D gene: -
J gene: TRBJ2-1
CDR3 protein: CASTPFYQGAGYNEQFF
CDR3 DNA: TGTGCCAGCACCCCCTTTTATCAAGGGGCCGGATACAATGAGCAGTTCTTC

V gene: TRBV11-3
D gene: -
J gene: TRBJ2-3
CDR3 protein: CASSLGRAGKNSTDTQYF
CDR3 DNA: TGTGCCAGCAGCTTAGGCCGGGCGGGGAAGAACAGCACAGATACGCAGTATTTT

V gene: TRBV5-8
D gene: TRBD2
J gene: TRBJ2-3
CDR3 protein: CASSGGLARDTQYF
CDR3 DNA: TGTGCCAGCAGCGGGGGACTAGCGAGGGATACGCAGTATTTT

V gene: TRBV18
D gene: TRBD1
J gene: TRBJ1-1
CDR3 protein: CASSAKDRGATEAFF
CDR3 DNA: TGTGCCAGCTCAGCAAAGGACAGGGGGGCCACTGAAGCTTTCTTT

V gene: TRBV18
D gene: TRBD1
J gene: TRBJ1-4
CDR3 protein: CASSLSGQGNEKLFF
CDR3 DNA: TGTGCCAGCTCACTTTCGGGACAGGGTAATGAAAAACTGTTTTTT

V gene: TRBV5-6
D gene: -
J gene: TRBJ1-1
CDR3 protein: CASSLLGGANTEAFF
CDR3 DNA: TGTGCCAGCAGCTTGCTGGGGGGGGCGAACACTGAAGCTTTCTTT

V gene: TRBV4-1
D gene: -
J gene: TRBJ1-1
CDR3 protein: CASSQGTSEAFF
CDR3 DNA: TGCGCCAGCAGCCAAGGGACTTCTGAAGCTTTCTTT

V gene: TRBV5-1
D gene: -
J gene: TRBJ1-6
CDR3 protein: CASTPSSTYNSPLHF
CDR3 DNA: TGCGCCAGCACCCCGAGTAGCACCTATAATTCACCCCTCCACTTT

V gene: TRBV4-1
D gene: TRBD2
J gene: TRBJ2-3
CDR3 protein: CASSQESGGRADTQYF
CDR3 DNA: TGCGCCAGCAGCCAAGAATCGGGGGGGCGGGCAGATACGCAGTATTTT

V gene: TRBV4-1
D gene: TRBD2
J gene: TRBJ2-2
CDR3 protein: CASSRGLAGSNGELFF
CDR3 DNA: TGCGCCAGCAGCCGAGGACTAGCCGGATCGAACGGGGAGCTGTTTTTT

V gene: TRBV5-6
D gene: -
J gene: TRBJ2-1
CDR3 protein: CASSPASGFSGNEQFF
CDR3 DNA: TGTGCCAGCAGCCCGGCTTCAGGGTTCTCCGGGAATGAGCAGTTCTTC

V gene: TRBV5-1
D gene: -
J gene: TRBJ1-6
CDR3 protein: CASSLDGGKINSPLHF
CDR3 DNA: TGCGCCAGCAGCTTGGACGGGGGGAAGATTAATTCACCCCTCCACTTT